This T cell receptor (beta chain) appears in the sequencing data of a study of cytomegalovirus exposure and HLA in healthy donors. General observations from the study: A later analysis by the authors found several of the most significant clusters apparently linked to common viral pathogens.

It was with 60 Vbeta and 13 Jbeta primers that the PCR ran. Generated by immunoSEQ multiplex PCR, the TCRdb table keeps only in-frame clones and is missing some. The sample holds roughly 200,000 clones. The ends were cut back, 3 bases at V and 0 bases at J, with 15 bases in the middle. The CDR3 consists of 17 residues. In germline, CDR1 is SGHRS, CDR2 YFSETQ. As to this clone: Its antigen is unknown.

The origin of this receptor is a man aged 25 to 45 in good health and CMV-seronegative. This sequence joins TRBV5-1 and TRBJ1-4; TRBD1 might be the D (6 bases). The sample taken for sequencing was PBMCs. For the CDR3, the DNA is TGCGCCAGCAGCTACAGGGTTTTCGGAGCAACTAATGAAAAACTGTTTTTT. As protein: CASSYRVFGATNEKLFF.